This T cell receptor beta chain is from a study of T cell repertoires in cytomegalovirus infection. General study results and limits: Dominating the ex vivo response were HLA-C-restricted CMV-specific TCR beta clonotypes. The cumulative frequency of public TCR beta families identified carriers of CMV plus the relevant HLA.

The CDR3 consists of 15 residues. V lost 5 bases and J lost 7, with 20 bases in between. Germline V gene lookup returns CDR1 SGHVS and CDR2 FNYEAQ. On this clonotype itself: No antigen is known for it.

TCRdb re-called the reads with MiXCR, one entry per CDR3 protein. The table has around 530,000 distinct CDR3 sequences, approximately 15% seen once. The receptor comes from a human donor in good health (CMV status not recorded). Some clones in this sample may be carry-over from other donors' samples. The chain uses TRBV7-6 and TRBJ1-2, with TRBD1 as a possible D gene (6 bases). Sequencing was carried out using CD8+ T cells from PBMCs. The CDR3 loop reads CASSTLAGGSVGYTF. The CDR3 DNA reads as TGTGCCAGCAGCACCCTGGCTGGGGGCTCGGTTGGCTACACCTTC.